This T cell receptor beta chain stems from a study of CD8+CD57+ T cells in acquired aplastic anemia. General study points: Both patients and controls carried the same twenty-nine CD8+ CDR3 sequences. Between patients and controls, CD8+ Simpson's diversity did not vary significantly.

CDR3 and TCR beta VDJ profiling relied on a genomic DNA template. One entry per CDR3 protein, called by TCRdb with MiXCR from the reads. Among 250,000 or so distinct CDR3 sequences listed, around 45% were seen once. Points on this clonotype: Its antigen is still unknown. Here the CDR3 omits its conserved ending phenylalanine or tryptophan, so a read error is the likely source.

Previously, flow cytometry had revealed CD8+CD57+ cell expansion in the patients chosen for sequencing. Severe acquired aplastic anemia affected all patients. There was no therapy given to any patient before the blood sampling took place. The CDR3 extends over 15 amino acids. Germline V CDR1 and CDR2: LNHNV, YYDKDF (reference sequence). V lost 2 bases and J lost 2, with 10 bases in between. The chain is built from TRBV15 and TRBJ1-5; maybe TRBD1 (5 bases). The TCR was taken from a human donor with aplastic anemia. Sequenced material: sorted CD4+, CD8+, or CD8+CD57+ T cells (not recorded which) from PBMCs. The CDR3 protein is CATSRRGSGNQPQHL. CDR3 nucleotides: TGTGCCACCAGCAGACGGGGGTCGGGCAATCAGCCCCAGCATCTT.